The T cell receptor beta chain described here comes from a study of immune characteristics of hereditary and idiopathic chronic pancreatitis. The pancreas tissue came from patients undergoing total pancreatectomy with islet autotransplantation. Assay: immunoSEQ multiplex PCR; the TCRdb copy retains only in-frame clones and omits some. The sample records almost 9,500 clones, about 85% being singletons. General study findings and limits: No patients had chronic pancreatitis due to alcohol use. Versus controls, both chronic pancreatitis groups showed increased diversity and reduced clonality. Vbeta-Jbeta usage, including TRBV10, TRBV19, TRBV23 and TRBV5, differed by pancreatitis type. Patients with more severe chronic pancreatitis had more productive TCR rearrangements.

The CDR3 is 16 residues long. J lost 4 bases, V lost 5 bases, and 11 bases had no gene match. From germline, CDR1 is SGHNT and CDR2 YYREEE (reference sequence). This clone has only one observation. The antigen is undetermined. The receptor was isolated from a human donor with chronic pancreatitis. Sequencing was done on a sample of pancreas tissue with idiopathic chronic pancreatitis. The chain couples TRBV5-4 to TRBJ2-5, with 10 bases identical to TRBD2. CDR3 in amino acids: CASSSFVSGGLETQYF. The DNA for the CDR3 is TGTGCCAGCAGTTCTTTTGTTAGCGGGGGGTTAGAGACCCAGTACTTC.